This note documents a single T cell receptor beta chain sequence. This sample was taken from a study of memory CD4+ T cells and cytomegalovirus serostatus. The sort gate was single viable CD3+CD4+CD8-CD45RO+ cells for memory CD4+ T cells. Germline V CDR1 and CDR2: SQVTM, ANQGSEA. Trimming took 4 bases from V and 0 from J, leaving 10 bases between them. CDR3 length equals 14 residues. Using immunoSEQ multiplex PCR, the repertoire was profiled, and TCRdb retains in-frame clones only, with some absent. The sample carries about 57,000 clones, 70% to 85% recorded once. The sequence derives from an adult in good health and CMV-seronegative. The chain has TRBV29-1 and TRBJ1-5; D is unresolved. Sequencing was carried out using memory CD4+ T cells from blood. CDR3 DNA: TGCAGCGTTGGGGGTGTCGGTAGCAATCAGCCCCAGCATTTT. It specifies CSVGGVGSNQPQHF.